A single sample gave rise to the 26 T cell receptor beta chains below, sequenced in a study of cytomegalovirus exposure and HLA in healthy donors. With 60 Vbeta and 13 Jbeta primers, the PCR was carried out. Some clones are missing from TCRdb's copy, which holds only in-frame ones; the method was immunoSEQ multiplex PCR. The table has some 150,000 clones, 75% to 90% seen once. The sequenced material came from PBMCs. The receptors shown here come from a female donor in good health and CMV-seronegative.

The chain recombines TRBV7-6 with TRBJ2-3; TRBD2 is a possible D gene (5 bases). The CDR3 sequence is 14 residues long. V was pared by 4 bases and J by 1 base, with 9 bases between. Germline values: CDR1 SGHVS, CDR2 FNYEAQ. DNA of the CDR3: TGTGCCAGCAGCTCCAGCGGCGGCACAGATACGCAGTATTTT. Encoded protein: CASSSSGGTDTQYF.

CDR3 bases: TGTGCCAGCAGCTATACGAGTCGGCAGTTCTTC. Protein product: CASSYTSRQFF. This chain links TRBV7-2 with TRBJ2-1; D call uncertain. There are 11 residues in the CDR3. Germline V lookup: CDR1 SGHTA, CDR2 FQGNSA. V lost 4 bases and J 12 bases, leaving 10 bases between the germline ends.

With regard to this clone: One end of the junction fails to match germline, which may point to a read error. The genes are TRBV7-9 and TRBJ1-1; 9 bases are shared with TRBD1. The CDR3 has 13 amino acids. Germline V lookup: CDR1 SEHNR, CDR2 FQNEAQ (reference sequence). The CDR3 bases are TGTACCAGCAGCCTTGGACAGGGGACTGAAGCTTTCTTT. Translating gives CTSSLGQGTEAFF.

The rearrangement uses TRBV6-4 and TRBJ2-3; 10 bases line up with TRBD2. Trimming removed 0 bases from V and 6 bases from J; junction bases left unmatched: 0. CDR3 length equals 14 residues. Per the germline V gene, CDR1 is MRHNA and CDR2 is SNTAGT. For the CDR3, the DNA is TGTGCCAGCAGTGACTCTAGCGGGAGGGATACGCAGTATTTT. This gives the protein CASSDSSGRDTQYF.

The chain carries TRBV2 and TRBJ2-7, with 10 bases fitting TRBD2. Trimming took 5 bases from V and 2 from J; bases not matched to a gene: 9. CDR1 is SNHLY and CDR2 is FYNNEI in the germline V gene. CDR3 size: 16 residues. CDR3 DNA: TGTGCCAGCAGTCACTCTAGCGGGAGCATCACCTACGAGCAGTACTTC. Its protein is CASSHSSGSITYEQYF.

This clone was seen a handful of times. The chain links TRBV5-6 to TRBJ2-7, with D hard to call. V lost 0 bases and J lost 0, with 7 bases in between. Germline CDR1 SGHDT, CDR2 YYEEEE. This CDR3 spans 14 amino acids. The chain's CDR3 is CASSLVRSSYEQYF. The CDR3 nucleotides read TGTGCCAGCAGCTTGGTCCGTAGCTCCTACGAGCAGTACTTC.

The chain employs TRBV4-1 and TRBJ2-3, with D hard to call. This CDR3 contains 17 residues. Trimming shortened V by 1 base and J by 2 bases, and 16 bases separated the two germline ends. CDR1 is MGHRA and CDR2 is YSYEKL in the germline V gene. This CDR3 is CASSQGIRGTYTDTQYF. CDR3 bases: TGCGCCAGCAGCCAAGGGATTAGAGGAACTTACACAGATACGCAGTATTTT.

V is TRBV2 and J is TRBJ1-5; possible D gene TRBD1, 6 bases. The CDR3 is made up of 15 amino acids. Germline CDR1 SNHLY, CDR2 FYNNEI. Trimming removed 6 bases from V and 0 bases from J, with 12 bases in between. Written as DNA, the CDR3 is TGTGCCAGCAGGGACAGAGGGGTTAGCAATCAGCCCCAGCATTTT. Its translation: CASRDRGVSNQPQHF. Looking up the rest from reference TRBV2 and TRBJ1-5 gives the full variable domain: EPEVTQTPSHQVTQMGQEVILRCVPISNHLYFYWYRQILGQKVEFLVSFYNNEISEKSEIFDDQFSVERPDGSNFTLKIRSTKLEDSAMYFCASRDRGVSNQPQHFGDGTRLSIL.

The chain links TRBV4-1 to TRBJ2-6; TRBD2 might be the D (6 bases). The germline V gene encodes CDR1 MGHRA and CDR2 YSYEKL. Deletions cut 4 bases from V and 0 bases from J, with 13 bases between. This CDR3 contains 17 residues. This chain's CDR3 is CASSLNRGFSGANVLTF. Here the CDR3 DNA reads TGCGCCAGCAGCCTCAATCGGGGGTTCTCTGGGGCCAACGTCCTGACTTTC.

This chain uses TRBV19 with TRBJ2-5; the D gene is possibly TRBD2 (6 bases). The J call is in doubt because the DNA end fits TRBJ2-7 better. CDR1 is LNHDA, CDR2 SQIVND, per germline (reference sequence). The CDR3 has 14 residues. The CDR3 protein is CASSITGERYEQYF. In DNA form, the CDR3 reads TGTGCCAGTAGTATAACGGGGGAGCGCTACGAGCAGTACTTC.

This clone came up a few times. The chain couples TRBV5-1 to TRBJ2-3; D perhaps matches TRBD1 (5 bases). Germline loops: CDR1 SGHRS, CDR2 YFSETQ. Trimming pared 2 bases from V and 2 bases from J, leaving 12 bases between. The CDR3 covers 15 residues. CDR3 sequence reads: CASSFDSRYTDTQYF. DNA of the CDR3: TGCGCCAGCAGCTTCGACAGCCGATACACAGATACGCAGTATTTT.

The V gene is TRBV19, the J gene TRBJ1-2; D is perhaps TRBD1 (6 bases). In germline, CDR1 is LNHDA, CDR2 SQIVND (reference sequence). V lost 4 bases and J lost 4, with 13 bases in between. The CDR3 runs 14 residues. Here the CDR3 reads CASSTRGPSYGYTF. CDR3 in DNA: TGTGCCAGTAGTACCAGGGGCCCCTCCTATGGCTACACCTTC.

V gene TRBV5-1 combines with J gene TRBJ2-1, with D perhaps matching TRBD2 (5 bases). The V gene lost 2 bases and the J gene lost 5 bases, with 20 bases spanning the gap. The CDR3 sequence is 17 residues long. Germline CDR1 and CDR2: SGHRS and YFSETQ. For the CDR3, the DNA is TGCGCCAGCAGCTTCCAGGACTTGCAGTTAAACGACAATGAGCAGTTCTTC. It is translated as CASSFQDLQLNDNEQFF.

This sequence joins TRBV7-9 and TRBJ2-7; TRBD1 agrees at 9 bases. After removal of 5 bases from V and 2 bases from J, the junction contained 7 bases not matched to a gene. This CDR3 contains 15 residues. Germline V lookup: CDR1 SEHNR, CDR2 FQNEAQ (reference sequence). As DNA, the CDR3 is TGTGCCAGCAGCGCGGGACAGGGAAAAACCTACGAGCAGTACTTC. Its protein is CASSAGQGKTYEQYF.

This clone was picked up a small number of times. CDR3 DNA: TGCAGCGTCAACACAGGGGGCGCCTACTACACTGAAGCTTTCTTT. Encoded protein: CSVNTGGAYYTEAFF. The chain combines TRBV29-1 with TRBJ1-1; 9 bases are a match to TRBD1. Germline assignment: CDR1 SQVTM and CDR2 ANQGSEA. This CDR3 contains 15 residues. After removal of 6 bases from V and 3 bases from J, the junction contained 11 bases not matched to a gene.

V and J are TRBV7-6 and TRBJ2-7, with 7 nucleotides matching TRBD1. The CDR3 is 16 amino acids. V lost 5 bases and J lost 3; bases outside the gene matches: 13. Germline V CDR1 and CDR2: SGHVS, FNYEAQ. DNA of the CDR3: TGTGCCAGCAGCCACAAGACAGGGATCCCGCTCTACGAGCAGTACTTC. Translating it yields CASSHKTGIPLYEQYF.

The V gene is TRBV7-9, the J gene TRBJ1-1; 7 nucleotides match TRBD1. Germline CDR1 and CDR2: SEHNR and FQNEAQ (reference sequence). The junction had 7 bases not matched to a gene; V was cut back by 5 bases and J by 1 base. The CDR3 runs to 15 residues. The CDR3 nucleotides read TGTGCCAGCAGCCCGACGACAGGGCCGAACACTGAAGCTTTCTTT. Translated, it gives CASSPTTGPNTEAFF.

The chain carries TRBV19 and TRBJ1-5; TRBD1 matches at 7 bases. Germline lookup yields CDR1 LNHDA and CDR2 SQIVND (reference sequence). The CDR3 spans 16 residues. J lost 0 bases, V lost 5 bases, and 7 bases had no gene match. The CDR3 sequence is CASSHGTAGSNQPQHF. CDR3 coding DNA: TGTGCCAGTAGTCACGGGACAGCGGGTAGCAATCAGCCCCAGCATTTT.

This chain connects TRBV7-9 to TRBJ2-3; D possibly corresponds to TRBD2 (6 bases). Germline V gene lookup returns CDR1 SEHNR and CDR2 FQNEAQ (reference sequence). The CDR3 contains 12 residues. The germline V and J ends were trimmed by 7 bases and 6 bases, with 11 bases remaining between them. The CDR3 coding sequence is TGTGCCAGCACCTCAGCGGGCGATACGCAGTATTTT. It encodes CASTSAGDTQYF.

The rearrangement links TRBV28 to TRBJ2-1; TRBD2 is a possible D gene (5 bases). V lost 10 bases and J 3 bases, leaving 19 bases between the germline ends. The CDR3 sequence is 15 residues long. Germline assignment: CDR1 MDHEN and CDR2 SYDVKM. The CDR3 sequence: CATHWMEDYYNEQFF. The CDR3 bases are TGTGCCACCCATTGGATGGAGGATTACTACAATGAGCAGTTCTTC. The entire variable domain, with the rest obtained from reference TRBV28 and TRBJ2-1, is as follows: DVKVTQSSRYLVKRTGEKVFLECVQDMDHENMFWYRQDPGLGLRLIYFSYDVKMKEKGDIPEGYSVSREKKERFSLILESASTNQTSMYLCATHWMEDYYNEQFFGPGTRLTVL.

In its sample, this clone was seen once. The V and J genes are TRBV10-2 and TRBJ2-1; TRBD2 agrees at 10 bases. The CDR3 runs to 13 residues. The germline V gene has CDR1 WSHSY and CDR2 SAAADI. Germline trimming cut 4 bases from V and 7 bases from J; bases unmatched to any gene: 1. The CDR3 protein is CASSGTSGNEQFF. The CDR3, as DNA: TGCGCCAGCAGTGGGACTAGCGGTAATGAGCAGTTCTTC.

The chain has TRBV9 and TRBJ1-1; 7 bases line up with TRBD1. The ends lost 0 bases at V and 1 base at J; junction bases unmatched: 0. CDR3 size: 14 residues. The germline gives CDR1 SGDLS, CDR2 YYNGEE. DNA of the CDR3: TGTGCCAGCAGCGTAGAGGGGGCGAACACTGAAGCTTTCTTT. Translating it yields CASSVEGANTEAFF.

This chain links TRBV4-2 with TRBJ2-5; 10 nucleotides agree with TRBD1. Looked up from germline, CDR1 is LGHNA and CDR2 is YNFKEQ. V shed 0 bases and J 3 bases; nucleotides not matched to a gene: 7. This CDR3 contains 17 residues. The CDR3 DNA sequence: TGTGCCAGCAGCCAAGACTCACTGACAGGGGGCGAAGAGACCCAGTACTTC. Amino acids: CASSQDSLTGGEETQYF.

This CDR3 is CASSFWPTGPKTEAFF. In nucleotides, the CDR3 is TGTGCCAGCAGTTTTTGGCCAACAGGTCCCAAAACTGAAGCTTTCTTT. The rearrangement uses TRBV28 and TRBJ1-1, with D maybe TRBD1 (5 bases). With 3 bases removed from V and 5 bases from J, the gap between germline ends came to 19 bases. Germline CDR1 MDHEN, CDR2 SYDVKM. This CDR3 is 16 amino acids long.

The chain has TRBV27 and TRBJ2-7; 9 bases map to TRBD2. In germline, CDR1 is MNHEY, CDR2 SMNVEV (reference sequence). Trimming took 8 bases from V and 4 from J; bases not matched to a gene: 6. This CDR3 is 13 amino acids long. The CDR3 DNA follows: TGTGCCAGCTGGACTAGCGCCGATTACGAGCAGTACTTC. The encoded protein is CASWTSADYEQYF.

V is TRBV6-6 and J is TRBJ2-1, with 12 nucleotides matching TRBD1. The CDR3 covers 15 residues. Germline V gene lookup returns CDR1 MNHNY and CDR2 SVGAGI (reference sequence). V was clipped by 6 bases and J by 8 bases; unmatched bases: 8. CDR3: CASRGQGASQYEQFF. CDR3 DNA: TGTGCCAGCAGGGGACAGGGGGCCTCTCAGTATGAGCAGTTCTTC.